The 32 T cell receptor beta chains given below trace back to one sample, sequenced in a study of beta chain features in type 1 diabetes. Findings and caveats of the study: All four CD4+ subsets of Type 1 diabetes patients contained TCRB CDR3s that were moderately but significantly shorter.

Expressed TCRB transcripts were sequenced because the isolated RNA had all been reverse transcribed beforehand. Produced via immunoSEQ multiplex PCR; TCRdb's table is partial and in-frame only. The data contain some 140,000 clones, around 8.8% of them singletons. No antigen is known for these receptors. The sequenced sample was central memory CD4+ T cells from blood. The receptors were gathered from a man aged 25 to 45 with type 1 diabetes.

This clone appeared a few times. The junction differs from germline at one of its ends, possibly a read error. CDR3 DNA sequence: TGCGCCAGCAGCCAAGCATTCCGGGAATCGACTAATGAAAAACTGTTTTTT. Protein product: CASSQAFRESTNEKLFF. This sequence joins TRBV5-8 and TRBJ1-4, with D unresolved. Germline V lookup: CDR1 SGHTS, CDR2 YDEGEE. This CDR3 has 17 amino acids.

This clone was seen only a few times. This chain joins TRBV28 and TRBJ1-6, with 8 bases fitting TRBD1. The ends lost 2 bases at V and 10 bases at J; junction bases unmatched: 10. Germline CDR1 and CDR2: MDHEN and SYDVKM. The CDR3 is 16 residues long. The CDR3 sequence is CASSLANTGGRSPLHF. The CDR3 bases are TGTGCCAGCAGTTTAGCCAATACAGGGGGAAGATCACCCCTCCACTTT. Supplemented by reference TRBV28 and TRBJ1-6, the full variable domain reads DVKVTQSSRYLVKRTGEKVFLECVQDMDHENMFWYRQDPGLGLRLIYFSYDVKMKEKGDIPEGYSVSREKKERFSLILESASTNQTSMYLCASSLANTGGRSPLHFGNGTRLTVT.

The chain combines TRBV1 with TRBJ1-2; the table assigns TRBD1, which was not confirmed against the DNA. TRBV1 is noted as a pseudogene. The CDR3 consists of 15 residues. Here the CDR3 reads CTSSARDKASTGYTF. For the CDR3, the DNA is TGCACCAGCAGCGCACGGGACAAGGCCTCGACGGGCTACACCTTC.

This clone has ten or more counts. The chain has TRBV15 and TRBJ2-1; D gene ambiguous. Germline-derived CDR1 and CDR2 are LNHNV and YYDKDF (reference sequence). This CDR3 has 15 residues. Trimming took off 0 bases at V and 5 bases at J, with 11 bases between the two ends. The CDR3 coding sequence is TGTGCCACCAGCAGAGATGTGGGCCTCGACAATGAGCAGTTCTTC. Protein: CATSRDVGLDNEQFF.

The V gene is TRBV5-6, the J gene TRBJ1-6, with 8 bases identical to TRBD1. The V and J ends lost 4 bases and 4 bases, in that order; junction bases with no gene match: 7. This CDR3 has 16 residues. CDR1 is SGHDT and CDR2 is YYEEEE in the germline V gene. The CDR3 nucleotides read TGTGCCAGCAGCCGAGGGCAGGGGGCTTATAATTCACCCCTCCACTTT. This sequence encodes CASSRGQGAYNSPLHF.

This clone was recorded a few times. V and J are TRBV5-4 and TRBJ1-1; D gene uncertain. The length of the CDR3 is 12 residues. The ends were cut back, 1 base at V and 4 bases at J, with 5 bases in the middle. CDR1 and CDR2 (germline): SGHNT, YYREEE (reference sequence). CDR3 nucleotides: TGTGCCAGCAGCTTGTCTATCACTGAAGCTTTCTTT. This encodes CASSLSITEAFF.

The rearrangement links TRBV7-9 to TRBJ1-2; TRBD1 agrees at 7 bases. The V and J ends lost 1 base and 7 bases, in that order; junction bases with no gene match: 3. This CDR3 comprises 13 residues. The germline gives CDR1 SEHNR, CDR2 FQNEAQ (reference sequence). The CDR3 here is CASSLGTGPGYTF. The CDR3 DNA reads as TGTGCCAGCAGCTTAGGGACAGGACCTGGCTACACCTTC. Full variable domain (outside the CDR3, taken from reference TRBV7-9 and TRBJ1-2): DTGVSQNPRHKITKRGQNVTFRCDPISEHNRLYWYRQTLGQGPEFLTYFQNEAQLEKSRLLSDRFSAERPKGSFSTLEIQRTEQGDSAMYLCASSLGTGPGYTFGSGTRLTVV.

This clone was seen a handful of times. The chain combines TRBV18 with TRBJ1-1; D gene ambiguous. CDR1 is KGHSH, CDR2 LQKENI, per germline. The CDR3 is made up of 14 amino acids. V was shortened by 1 base and J by 3 bases, with 9 bases between the two germline ends. The CDR3 region is CASSPQAGDTEAFF. CDR3 DNA sequence: TGTGCCAGCTCACCACAGGCGGGCGACACTGAAGCTTTCTTT.

The table lists this clone with many counts. This chain joins TRBV19 and TRBJ2-1, with D tentatively TRBD2 (5 bases). Trimming left V 6 bases short and J 6 bases short, with 18 bases between. Germline loops: CDR1 LNHDA, CDR2 SQIVND (reference sequence). There are 15 residues in the CDR3. The CDR3 DNA sequence: TGTGCCAGTAGCGAAGTCCGGAGCGGCAGCAATGAGCAGTTCTTC. Amino acid sequence: CASSEVRSGSNEQFF.

This clone has a handful of counts. CDR3 bases: TGTGCCAGCAGTTTACGAGACAGCCAAGAGACCCAGTACTTC. This sequence encodes CASSLRDSQETQYF. This chain joins TRBV6-5 and TRBJ2-5, with D possibly TRBD1 on 5 matching bases. The CDR3 runs 14 residues. The germline gives CDR1 MNHEY, CDR2 SVGAGI. V lost 4 bases and J lost 1, with 10 bases in between.

This clone showed up just a few times. The chain uses TRBV7-2 and TRBJ2-3; TRBD1 is a possible D gene (5 bases). Germline V CDR1 and CDR2: SGHTA, FQGNSA. Trimming shortened V by 4 bases and J by 4 bases, and 9 bases separated the two germline ends. The CDR3 length is 13 residues. The CDR3 reads CASSSQGSDTQYF. CDR3 in DNA: TGTGCCAGCAGCTCGCAGGGATCAGATACGCAGTATTTT.

This clone was recorded a few times. The rearrangement uses TRBV7-3 and TRBJ2-7; D is perhaps TRBD2 (6 bases). There are 12 residues in the CDR3. Deletions cut 5 bases from V and 7 bases from J, with 12 bases between. The V gene's germline CDR1 is SGHTA and CDR2 FQGTGA. CDR3 bases: TGTGCCAGCAGCCCCCTGGAGGGGGAGCAGTACTTC. Translated: CASSPLEGEQYF.

The chain recombines TRBV11-1 with TRBJ2-1; the match to TRBD1 covers 11 bases. The CDR3 covers 14 residues. The trim removed 5 bases at V and 7 bases at J, leaving 4 bases unmatched. Germline CDR1 reads SGHAT; CDR2 reads FQDESV (reference sequence). The chain's CDR3 is CASSLGQGANEQFF. In DNA, the CDR3 is TGTGCCAGCAGCCTTGGACAGGGGGCTAATGAGCAGTTCTTC. The full variable domain, completed using reference TRBV11-1 and TRBJ2-1, is EAEVAQSPRYKITEKSQAVAFWCDPISGHATLYWYRQILGQGPELLVQFQDESVVDDSQLPKDRFSAERLKGVDSTLKIQPAELGDSAMYLCASSLGQGANEQFFGPGTRLTVL.

This chain links TRBV5-1 with TRBJ2-1; 12 bases align to TRBD2. CDR3 length equals 17 residues. Germline loops: CDR1 SGHRS, CDR2 YFSETQ. The V segment lost 4 bases and the J segment 0 bases; nucleotides outside the gene matches: 5. The CDR3: CASSRGLAGFSYNEQFF. The CDR3 coding sequence is TGCGCCAGCAGCAGAGGACTAGCGGGGTTCTCCTACAATGAGCAGTTCTTC.

With respect to this clone: Other nucleotide sequences from this sample produce the same CDR3. The J gene is TRBJ2-5, the V gene TRBV5-4; 11 bases are shared with TRBD2. Germline CDR1 SGHNT, CDR2 YYREEE (reference sequence). Unmatched junction bases numbered 4, after V lost 5 bases and J lost 1 base. The CDR3 has 15 amino acids. The CDR3 loop is CASSRGTSGQETQYF. For the CDR3, the DNA is TGTGCCAGCAGTCGAGGGACTAGCGGCCAAGAGACCCAGTACTTC.

This chain uses TRBV29-1 with TRBJ2-5; D is unresolved. V dropped 0 bases and J dropped 5 bases, with 16 bases sitting between them. The CDR3 is 15 amino acids. CDR1 SQVTM and CDR2 ANQGSEA come from the germline V gene. The CDR3 loop reads CSVEEGASRRETQYF. CDR3 DNA: TGCAGCGTTGAAGAGGGTGCTAGTAGGCGGGAGACCCAGTACTTC.

This clone appeared a few times. Other DNA sequences from this sample encode an identical CDR3 as well. This sequence joins TRBV19 and TRBJ1-2, with D possibly being TRBD1 (5 bases). V lost 6 bases to trimming and J lost 4 bases, with 9 bases between them. The CDR3 consists of 12 residues. Germline V lookup: CDR1 LNHDA, CDR2 SQIVND (reference sequence). The chain's CDR3 is CASSQDTYGYTF. The CDR3 DNA follows: TGTGCCAGTAGCCAGGACACCTATGGCTACACCTTC.

This clone was detected only a few times. The chain has TRBV10-1 and TRBJ2-4; the D gene is possibly TRBD2 (6 bases). The germline CDR1 and CDR2 sequences are WNHNN and SYGVQD (reference sequence). V was trimmed by 3 bases and J by 2 bases, leaving 8 bases between them. The CDR3 runs 14 residues. The DNA for the CDR3 is TGCGCCAGCAGTGACGGAGGGTCCAAAAACATTCAGTACTTC. Protein sequence: CASSDGGSKNIQYF.

Of note for this clone: This CDR3 is also generated by other DNA sequences in the sample. This chain uses TRBV5-6 with TRBJ1-1; 7 bases are a match to TRBD1. This CDR3 contains 16 residues. The V gene's germline CDR1 is SGHDT and CDR2 YYEEEE. Trimming at V came to 0 bases and at J to 0 bases, leaving 5 bases not matched to a gene. The CDR3 DNA follows: TGTGCCAGCAGCTTGGGGACAGGAGATATGAACACTGAAGCTTTCTTT. Residues: CASSLGTGDMNTEAFF.

In this sample, this clone turned up a few times. The chain couples TRBV7-2 to TRBJ2-5; D gene uncertain. This CDR3 contains 12 residues. V was trimmed by 8 bases and J by 4 bases, leaving 11 bases between them. Germline V CDR1 and CDR2: SGHTA, FQGNSA. The CDR3: CASSPLGETQYF. CDR3 bases: TGTGCCAGCTCCCCCCTAGGAGAGACCCAGTACTTC.

The rearrangement uses TRBV2 and TRBJ2-3, with a weak D call TRBD1 (5 bases). Germline CDR1 SNHLY, CDR2 FYNNEI. The CDR3 spans 14 residues. V was clipped by 8 bases and J by 0 bases, with 12 bases between them. The CDR3 spells CASSPGRSTDTQYF. CDR3 in DNA: TGTGCCAGCTCCCCAGGGCGTAGCACAGATACGCAGTATTTT.

The table lists this clone with a few counts. The rearrangement links TRBV21-1 to TRBJ1-2; TRBD1 reflects the table's D call only, with no check against the DNA. TRBV21-1 is termed a pseudogene. The CDR3 is made up of 17 amino acids. The CDR3 loop reads CASSKASVPGVGYGYTF. In DNA form, the CDR3 reads TGTGCCAGCAGCAAAGCCTCTGTACCAGGGGTCGGCTATGGCTACACCTTC.

The V gene is TRBV5-4, the J gene TRBJ2-1; 10 bases line up with TRBD2. This CDR3 spans 15 amino acids. With 5 bases clipped from V and 9 bases from J, the junction kept 11 bases outside the gene matches. Germline values: CDR1 SGHNT, CDR2 YYREEE (reference sequence). In DNA form, the CDR3 reads TGTGCCAGCAGTGCTAGCGGGGGAGGTTGGGGTGAGCAGTTCTTC. Translated: CASSASGGGWGEQFF.

The rearrangement links TRBV28 to TRBJ1-2, with no clear D. Germline assignment: CDR1 MDHEN and CDR2 SYDVKM. This CDR3 region has 13 residues. Trimming took off 6 bases at V and 8 bases at J, with 16 bases between the two ends. This CDR3 is CASSLTTPVGYTF. CDR3 coding DNA: TGTGCCAGCAGCCTTACCACACCCGTGGGCTACACCTTC.

This clone has more than one count but fewer than ten. The gene calls are TRBV7-2 and TRBJ2-7; unclear D gene. Trimming pared 5 bases from V and 0 bases from J, leaving 14 bases between. Germline V gene sequence: CDR1 SGHTA, CDR2 FQGNSA. The CDR3 is 15 residues long. The CDR3 reads CASSPGGSSSYEQYF. DNA of the CDR3: TGTGCCAGCAGCCCGGGTGGGTCCAGCTCCTACGAGCAGTACTTC.

The chain links TRBV4-3 to TRBJ2-3; D possibly corresponds to TRBD2 (6 bases). V dropped 2 bases and J dropped 1 base, with 10 bases sitting between them. The CDR3 totals 15 residues. The germline V gene encodes CDR1 LGHNA and CDR2 YSLEER. CDR3 protein: CASSQTSPGTDTQYF. The CDR3 DNA sequence: TGCGCCAGCAGCCAAACTAGCCCGGGCACAGATACGCAGTATTTT.

This chain uses TRBV30 with TRBJ1-1; D not resolved. Per germline, CDR1 GTSNPN and CDR2 SVGIG (reference sequence). Trimming removed 3 bases from V and 3 bases from J, with 23 bases in between. The length of the CDR3 is 17 residues. In DNA, the CDR3 is TGTGCCTGGAGGTTAAGACTTCTCTATTCACTTGACACTGAAGCTTTCTTT. This encodes CAWRLRLLYSLDTEAFF.

There are a few counts of this clone. The chain carries TRBV18 and TRBJ2-5, with TRBD1 as a possible D gene (6 bases). Germline V CDR1 and CDR2: KGHSH, LQKENI. Trimming removed 5 bases at V and 1 base at J, with 11 bases between. This CDR3 has 14 amino acids. The CDR3 is CASSTTGTQETQYF. CDR3 bases: TGTGCCAGCTCAACTACAGGGACCCAAGAGACCCAGTACTTC.

This clone showed up just a few times. The J gene is TRBJ1-5, the V gene TRBV30, with D possibly being TRBD1 (5 bases). The V end lost 2 bases, the J end lost 6 bases, and 11 bases lay between the germline ends. The CDR3 is made up of 13 amino acids. CDR1 is GTSNPN and CDR2 is SVGIG in the germline V gene (reference sequence). CDR3 in DNA: TGTGCCTGGAGTCCAGGGCCTGGTCAGCCCCAGCATTTT. Its translation is CAWSPGPGQPQHF.

The sample holds a few counts of this clone. The V gene is TRBV28, the J gene TRBJ2-7; 10 nucleotides align to TRBD1. CDR3 length: 13 amino acids. CDR1 and CDR2 from the germline V gene are MDHEN and SYDVKM. J lost 6 bases, V lost 4 bases, and 3 bases had no gene match. In nucleotides, the CDR3 is TGTGCCAGCAGTTCGGGACAGGGGCCCGAGCAGTACTTC. This encodes CASSSGQGPEQYF.

The chain uses TRBV5-4 and TRBJ2-1, with 9 bases matching TRBD2. The V and J ends lost 4 bases and 4 bases, in that order; junction bases with no gene match: 6. Germline V gene data show CDR1 as SGHNT and CDR2 as YYREEE (reference sequence). This CDR3 is 15 amino acids long. The CDR3 nucleotides are TGTGCCAGCAGCCGCGCTAGCGGGGAGTACAATGAGCAGTTCTTC. Its protein product is CASSRASGEYNEQFF.

The rearrangement uses TRBV7-3 and TRBJ1-4; D is unresolved. The germline V gene has CDR1 SGHTA and CDR2 FQGTGA. V was shortened by 1 base and J by 8 bases, with 8 bases between the two germline ends. The CDR3 loop spans 13 amino acids. The CDR3 DNA is TGTGCCAGCAGCTTAAACAGTCGGGAAAAACTGTTTTTT. Translated: CASSLNSREKLFF.